What follows is one T cell receptor beta chain and its context. Its antigen is still unknown. These data originate in a study of shared clonotypes between healthy human individuals. The investigators split CD4+ cells into a CD45RA+ naive subset and a CD45RA-negative memory subset. The study's findings and limits: It was the non-shared clonotypes that had lower generation probabilities than clonotypes shared by all four donors. In general, naive subsets displayed greater estimated richness than memory subsets did.

The authors split each subset's genomic DNA evenly across several immunoSEQ plates. This table comes from immunoSEQ multiplex PCR, and its TCRdb copy is limited to in-frame clones, with some not included. The data show about 1 million clones, around 76% seen once. The germline V gene encodes CDR1 SGHTA and CDR2 FQGNSA. The CDR3 loop spans 16 amino acids. Trimming removed 5 bases from V and 0 bases from J, with 17 bases in between. J is TRBJ2-7 and V is TRBV7-2; D possibly matches TRBD1 or TRBD2 (6 bases each). The receptor comes from a man aged 18 to 29 in good health. The sample consisted of memory CD4+ T cells sorted from blood. Subset reported: CD45RA-negative fraction. The CDR3: CASSPQGKAGSYEQYF. The CDR3 DNA follows: TGTGCCAGCAGCCCGCAGGGGAAAGCGGGCTCCTACGAGCAGTACTTC. Variable domain in full (rest from reference TRBV7-2 and TRBJ2-7): GAGVSQSPSNKVTEKGKDVELRCDPISGHTALYWYRQSLGQGLEFLIYFQGNSAPDKSGLPSDRFSAERTGGSVSTLTIQRTQQEDSAVYLCASSPQGKAGSYEQYFGPGTRLTVT.